These T cell receptor beta chains were read from a single sample in a study of cytomegalovirus exposure and HLA in healthy donors. Produced via immunoSEQ multiplex PCR; TCRdb's table is partial and in-frame only. This table has roughly 190,000 clones, approximately 80% appearing once. Sequences were obtained from PBMCs. The receptors shown here come from a female donor in good health and CMV-seronegative. The CDR3 runs from the conserved cysteine through the conserved F or W. Fields, in order: CDR3 protein, CDR3 DNA, J gene, clone size, V gene, D gene. D genes are given only for firm matches. Part of the rows lack a size; the others show once, few, many or a class for expanded clones.

CATSRGGDAYEQYF	TGTGCCACCAGCAGAGGCGGGGATGCCTACGAGCAGTACTTC	TRBJ2-7	.	TRBV15	.
CASSLLGAETQYF	TGTGCCAGCAGTTTATTGGGGGCTGAGACCCAGTACTTC	TRBJ2-5	.	TRBV28	.
CASSERAGGPEASF	TGTGCCAGCAGTGAACGGGCAGGGGGCCCTGAAGCTTCCTTT	TRBJ1-1	.	TRBV2	TRBD1
CASSLDRNTEAFF	TGTGCCAGCAGCTTAGACAGGAACACTGAAGCTTTCTTT	TRBJ1-1	.	TRBV7-3	.
CASSPTLAQPSNQPQHF	TGTGCCAGCAGTCCCACCCTGGCCCAACCTAGCAATCAGCCCCAGCATTTT	TRBJ1-5	.	TRBV28	.
CASSSGGSSYEQYF	TGTGCCAGTAGTTCCGGAGGCAGCTCCTACGAGCAGTACTTC	TRBJ2-7	.	TRBV19	.
CASSVEENYGYTF	TGTGCCAGCAGTGTAGAGGAGAACTATGGCTACACCTTC	TRBJ1-2	.	TRBV2	.
CASSLGQGYGYTF	TGTGCCAGCAGCTTGGGACAGGGCTATGGCTACACCTTC	TRBJ1-2	few	TRBV7-2	TRBD1
CASSSPTPTGNQPQHF	TGTGCCAGCAGCTCCCCTACCCCGACAGGCAATCAGCCCCAGCATTTT	TRBJ1-5	.	TRBV7-8	.
CASSEYGEGAFF	TGTGCCAGCAGTGAATATGGGGAGGGGGCTTTCTTT	TRBJ1-1	.	TRBV25-1	.
CAWSPRWVQGNTEAFF	TGTGCCTGGAGCCCTCGCTGGGTTCAGGGTAACACTGAAGCTTTCTTT	TRBJ1-1	.	TRBV30	.
CASLTGTGLGTDTQYF	TGTGCCAGTCTGACCGGGACAGGTTTGGGCACAGATACGCAGTATTTT	TRBJ2-3	.	TRBV27	TRBD1
CASNQGISSYEQYF	TGTGCCAGCAACCAGGGTATCAGCTCCTACGAGCAGTACTTC	TRBJ2-7	.	TRBV7-9	.
CASSDPYRTGKSEKLFF	TGTGCCAGCAGTGACCCCTATCGGACAGGGAAGAGTGAAAAATTGTTTTTT	TRBJ1-4	.	TRBV2	TRBD1
CSVGAGPYEQYF	TGCAGCGTGGGGGCAGGGCCCTACGAGCAGTACTTC	TRBJ2-7	.	TRBV29-1	.
CASSQAREGKNIQYF	TGCGCCAGCAGCCAAGCCCGGGAAGGAAAAAACATTCAGTACTTC	TRBJ2-4	.	TRBV4-3	.
CASSPTRLAGDPDTQYF	TGCGCCAGCAGCCCCACACGACTAGCGGGAGATCCAGATACGCAGTATTTT	TRBJ2-3	.	TRBV4-3	TRBD2
CASSERRGTGRNYEQYF	TGTGCCAGCAGCGAACGCCGGGGGACAGGGAGAAACTACGAGCAGTACTTC	TRBJ2-7	once	TRBV11-3	TRBD1
CAWGRKAGGYTF	TGTGCCTGGGGGAGGAAGGCTGGTGGCTACACCTTC	TRBJ1-2	.	TRBV30	.
CSVYREDTEAFF	TGCAGCGTTTACAGGGAAGACACTGAAGCTTTCTTT	TRBJ1-1	few	TRBV29-1	.
CASSPSTPSSYEQYF	TGTGCCAGCAGCCCTTCGACTCCGAGCTCCTACGAGCAGTACTTC	TRBJ2-7	.	TRBV5-4	.
CASSVNRGVETEAFF	TGTGCCAGCAGCGTAAACAGGGGAGTAGAGACTGAAGCTTTCTTT	TRBJ1-1	few	TRBV5-4	TRBD1
CASTQRGGHNSPLHF	TGTGCCAGCACCCAGAGAGGAGGTCATAATTCACCCCTCCACTTT	TRBJ1-6	few	TRBV5-5	.
CASSEGRGTEAFF	TGTGCCAGCAGTGAGGGGAGAGGGACTGAAGCTTTCTTT	TRBJ1-1	.	TRBV6-4	.
CAWSPLGGSGANVLTF	TGTGCCTGGAGTCCACTGGGGGGATCTGGGGCCAACGTCCTGACTTTC	TRBJ2-6	.	TRBV30	.
CASSHDREGQPQHF	TGCGCCAGCAGCCATGACAGGGAAGGGCAGCCCCAGCATTTT	TRBJ1-5	.	TRBV4-1	TRBD1
CASSRAPAAVDNEQFF	TGTGCCAGTAGTAGAGCCCCGGCGGCAGTCGACAATGAGCAGTTCTTC	TRBJ2-1	.	TRBV19	.
CASSSPDRYEQYF	TGTGCCAGCAGTTCCCCCGACAGGTACGAGCAGTACTTC	TRBJ2-7	.	TRBV27	.
CASSLSLAGGGIQYF	TGTGCCAGCAGCTTGTCACTAGCGGGAGGTGGCATTCAGTACTTC	TRBJ2-4	.	TRBV5-6	TRBD2
CASSLSAGMNTEAFF	TGTGCCAGCAGCTTGAGCGCGGGAATGAACACTGAAGCTTTCTTT	TRBJ1-1	.	TRBV5-8	.
CASRALGELFF	TGTGCCAGCAGGGCCCTCGGGGAGCTGTTTTTT	TRBJ2-2	.	TRBV25-1	.
CASSGQAGSGANVLTF	TGTGCCAGTTCGGGACAGGCCGGCTCTGGGGCCAACGTCCTGACTTTC	TRBJ2-6	.	TRBV18	TRBD1